A selection of T cell receptor beta chains follows, all from one sample in a study of T-cell reconstitution after alpha-beta-depleted transplantation in children. Via MiXCR, TCRdb re-called the PCR reads, giving one row per CDR3 protein. The sample lists around 680,000 distinct CDR3 sequences, roughly 15% occurring once. Sequencing used PBMCs from the stem cell graft donor, obtained from the stem cell graft. All receptors derive from a human donor who donated a stem cell graft to a child with acute myeloid leukemia. CDR3s include the opening cysteine and the closing phenylalanine or tryptophan. Each record gives: D gene, V gene, J gene, clone size, CDR3 DNA, CDR3 protein. A D gene is named only where the DNA matches it firmly. Some rows have no size entry. The others give once, few or many, or a class for an expanded clone.

d_gene: NA
v_gene: TRBV9
j_gene: TRBJ2-2
abundance: many
CDR3nt: TGTGCCAGCAGACAGAAGAACACCGGGGAGCTGTTTTTT
CDR3aa: CASRQKNTGELFF

d_gene: NA
v_gene: TRBV20-1
j_gene: TRBJ2-1
abundance: many
CDR3nt: TGCAGTGGCCGGGACTGGGGTCAGAATGAGCAGTTCTTC
CDR3aa: CSGRDWGQNEQFF

d_gene: TRBD1
v_gene: TRBV7-9
j_gene: TRBJ2-7
abundance: NA
CDR3nt: TGTGCCAGCAGCTTAGGCGGACAGGGGACTGAGGAGCAGTACTTC
CDR3aa: CASSLGGQGTEEQYF

d_gene: NA
v_gene: TRBV7-9
j_gene: TRBJ2-3
abundance: few
CDR3nt: TGTGCCAGCAGACCCTTGACCAGGGGAGATACGCAGTATTTT
CDR3aa: CASRPLTRGDTQYF

d_gene: TRBD1
v_gene: TRBV4-3
j_gene: TRBJ2-1
abundance: few
CDR3nt: TGCGCCAGCAGCCAAGATACTAGGAGACAGGGGATTGATGAGCAGTTCTTC
CDR3aa: CASSQDTRRQGIDEQFF

d_gene: TRBD1
v_gene: TRBV27
j_gene: TRBJ2-5
abundance: few
CDR3nt: TGTGCCAGCAGTTTCGGGACAGAACTTTGGGAGACCCAGTACTTC
CDR3aa: CASSFGTELWETQYF

d_gene: TRBD1
v_gene: TRBV20-1
j_gene: TRBJ1-5
abundance: many
CDR3nt: TGCAGTGCTACGGGACAGGGTATCCAGCCCCAGCATTTT
CDR3aa: CSATGQGIQPQHF

d_gene: TRBD2
v_gene: TRBV28
j_gene: TRBJ2-1
abundance: NA
CDR3nt: TGTGCCAGCAGTTCTATCCCCGGCGGGGGGACGAATGAGCAGTTCTTC
CDR3aa: CASSSIPGGGTNEQFF

d_gene: NA
v_gene: TRBV6-5
j_gene: TRBJ1-3
abundance: NA
CDR3nt: TGTGCCAGCAGTTCGACAGGAGCTGGAAACACCATATATTTT
CDR3aa: CASSSTGAGNTIYF

d_gene: NA
v_gene: TRBV7-9
j_gene: TRBJ1-2
abundance: few
CDR3nt: TGTGCCAGCAGCTTACAGGGAGGGGCGTCGGGCTATGGCTACACCTTC
CDR3aa: CASSLQGGASGYGYTF

d_gene: TRBD1
v_gene: TRBV20-1
j_gene: TRBJ2-3
abundance: many
CDR3nt: TGCAGTGCTAGTGGACGGACAGGGGCGAACACAGATACGCAGTATTTT
CDR3aa: CSASGRTGANTDTQYF

d_gene: TRBD1
v_gene: TRBV9
j_gene: TRBJ2-4
abundance: many
CDR3nt: TGTGCCAGCAGCGGGGACAGCGACATTCAGTACTTC
CDR3aa: CASSGDSDIQYF

d_gene: NA
v_gene: TRBV7-9
j_gene: TRBJ2-7
abundance: NA
CDR3nt: TGTGCCAGCAGCCCCGGAACAGATAGGTACGAGCAGTACTTC
CDR3aa: CASSPGTDRYEQYF

d_gene: TRBD1
v_gene: TRBV6-5
j_gene: TRBJ2-1
abundance: many
CDR3nt: TGTGCCAGCAGTTACGGGACAGACAATGAGCAGTTCTTC
CDR3aa: CASSYGTDNEQFF

d_gene: NA
v_gene: TRBV10-3
j_gene: TRBJ1-2
abundance: NA
CDR3nt: TGTGCCATCAGTGAGTGGATGTTGGAGGCCAATTTTTTTTTCTATGGCTACACCTTC
CDR3aa: CAISEWMLEANFFFYGYTF

d_gene: NA
v_gene: TRBV12-3/TRBV12-4
j_gene: TRBJ1-2
abundance: many
CDR3nt: TGTGCCAGCAGTTTAACCCATCCTGGTAGTGGCTACACCTTC
CDR3aa: CASSLTHPGSGYTF

d_gene: NA
v_gene: TRBV30
j_gene: TRBJ2-7
abundance: NA
CDR3nt: TGTGCCTGGAGTAGTGGGATTTTCTCCTACGAGCAGTACTTC
CDR3aa: CAWSSGIFSYEQYF

d_gene: NA
v_gene: TRBV11-3
j_gene: TRBJ2-1
abundance: NA
CDR3nt: TGTGCCAGCGCAAAACGGGACGGTGAAGTAGGGCAGTTCTTC
CDR3aa: CASAKRDGEVGQFF

d_gene: TRBD1
v_gene: TRBV27
j_gene: TRBJ2-7
abundance: many
CDR3nt: TGTGCCAGCAGTCGGGCTCCGGGACAGTCCTACGAGCAGTACTTC
CDR3aa: CASSRAPGQSYEQYF

d_gene: NA
v_gene: TRBV5-1
j_gene: TRBJ1-2
abundance: NA
CDR3nt: TGCGCCAGCAGCTTGGAGGACGGGGTTGGCTACACCTTC
CDR3aa: CASSLEDGVGYTF

d_gene: NA
v_gene: TRBV20-1
j_gene: TRBJ1-6
abundance: many
CDR3nt: TGCAGTGCTAGGGTACAGGGATGGTCACCCCTCCACTTT
CDR3aa: CSARVQGWSPLHF

d_gene: NA
v_gene: TRBV5-6
j_gene: TRBJ1-1
abundance: many
CDR3nt: TGTGCCAGCAGCTTGGATCAAGGGAACACTGAAGCTTTCTTT
CDR3aa: CASSLDQGNTEAFF

d_gene: TRBD1
v_gene: TRBV5-1
j_gene: TRBJ2-7
abundance: few
CDR3nt: TGCGCCAGCAGCTCGGGACAGGGTACGGAGCAGTACTTC
CDR3aa: CASSSGQGTEQYF

d_gene: TRBD1
v_gene: TRBV3-1
j_gene: TRBJ1-1
abundance: many
CDR3nt: TGCGCCAGCAGCCAGGGGGGATGGAACACTGAAGCTTTCTTT
CDR3aa: CASSQGGWNTEAFF

d_gene: NA
v_gene: TRBV6-5
j_gene: TRBJ1-2
abundance: many
CDR3nt: TGTGCCAGCAGTTACGGGGCAGACCTCGGCTACACCTTC
CDR3aa: CASSYGADLGYTF

d_gene: NA
v_gene: TRBV7-9
j_gene: TRBJ1-5
abundance: few
CDR3nt: TGTGCCAGCAGCCGTGGACACGACAATCAGCCCCAGCATTTT
CDR3aa: CASSRGHDNQPQHF

d_gene: NA
v_gene: TRBV20-1
j_gene: TRBJ1-2
abundance: many
CDR3nt: TGCAGTGCTAGGGGGGGAGAAGGCGGCTACACCTTC
CDR3aa: CSARGGEGGYTF